A single sample is the source of the 11 T cell receptor beta chains below, sequenced in a study of blood T cells in healthy people across ages. Alongside a J-beta primer mix, a sample-barcoded 5' primer served in a second PCR lasting roughly 6 to 11 cycles. TCRdb re-called the 5' RACE reads through MiXCR, storing one row per CDR3 protein. Among 890,000 or so distinct CDR3 sequences listed, approximately 65% were seen once. The sample consisted of blood. The origin of the receptors is a man aged 30 to 39 in good health.

This chain joins TRBV10-3 and TRBJ2-1, with D perhaps TRBD1 (5 bases). The germline CDR1 and CDR2 sequences are ENHRY and SYGVKD. V was cut by 10 bases and J by 6 bases, with 13 bases left in between. The length of the CDR3 is 12 residues. The chain's CDR3 is CATQGSGNEQFF. CDR3 coding DNA: TGTGCCACCCAGGGTTCGGGCAATGAGCAGTTCTTC.

The genes are TRBV6-5 and TRBJ1-2, with D unresolved. The germline V gene has CDR1 MNHEY and CDR2 SVGAGI. V lost 0 bases and J lost 0, with 17 bases in between. CDR3 size: 18 residues. CDR3 loop: CASSYSSTSTLSNYGYTF. The CDR3 DNA reads as TGTGCCAGCAGTTACTCCTCAACCTCGACCCTATCTAACTATGGCTACACCTTC.

This chain connects TRBV7-3 to TRBJ1-6; 9 bases are a match to TRBD1. Trimming removed 3 bases from V and 7 bases from J; junction bases left unmatched: 4. Germline CDR1 and CDR2: SGHTA and FQGTGA. This CDR3 spans 15 amino acids. The CDR3 here is CASSLTGGENSPLHF. DNA for the CDR3: TGTGCCAGCAGCTTGACAGGGGGAGAAAATTCACCCCTCCACTTT.

The chain couples TRBV20-1 to TRBJ2-3, with TRBD2 matching 10 bases. V was clipped by 2 bases and J by 8 bases; unmatched bases: 13. The length of the CDR3 is 16 residues. The germline CDR1 and CDR2 sequences are DFQATT and SNEGSKA (reference sequence). Here the CDR3 reads CSARPTSGVRRVTQYF. The CDR3 DNA sequence: TGCAGTGCTAGACCAACTAGCGGGGTTCGGCGGGTTACGCAGTATTTT.

The chain has TRBV7-9 and TRBJ2-7; D not resolved. The CDR3 spans 13 residues. Trimming pared 5 bases from V and 0 bases from J, leaving 8 bases between. Germline loops: CDR1 SEHNR, CDR2 FQNEAQ (reference sequence). The CDR3 is CASSGPGSYEQYF. CDR3 bases: TGTGCCAGCAGCGGGCCAGGCTCCTACGAGCAGTACTTC.

V is TRBV12-3 or TRBV12-4 and J is TRBJ1-5, with D maybe TRBD1 (5 bases). Trimming pared 2 bases from V and 8 bases from J, leaving 16 bases between. CDR3 length equals 15 residues. The CDR3 coding sequence is TGTGCCAGCAGTTTACAGGGACTCACTAATGAGCCCCAGCATTTT. Translated, it gives CASSLQGLTNEPQHF.

A remark on this clonotype: The junction shows a germline mismatch at one end, possibly a read error. The V gene is TRBV12-3 or TRBV12-4, the J gene TRBJ2-4; D is perhaps TRBD2 (6 bases). The CDR3 runs 14 residues. The CDR3 coding sequence is TGTGCCACCGAGGAGGGATTAGCCAAAGACATTCAGTACTTC. Translation: CATEEGLAKDIQYF.

The rearrangement joins TRBV28 to TRBJ2-1; 10 nucleotides agree with TRBD2. The germline gives CDR1 MDHEN, CDR2 SYDVKM. V trimming: 7 bases; J trimming: 7 bases; junction bases outside the gene matches: 16. The CDR3 runs 17 residues. The CDR3 DNA reads TGTGCCAGCAACCCCGCTAGCGGGAGCCCGGACACTAATGAGCAGTTCTTC. It translates to CASNPASGSPDTNEQFF. Variable domain in full (rest from reference TRBV28 and TRBJ2-1): DVKVTQSSRYLVKRTGEKVFLECVQDMDHENMFWYRQDPGLGLRLIYFSYDVKMKEKGDIPEGYSVSREKKERFSLILESASTNQTSMYLCASNPASGSPDTNEQFFGPGTRLTVL.

The chain joins TRBV6-6 to TRBJ1-5; tentative D call: TRBD1 (6 bases). Trimming took 2 bases from V and 3 from J, leaving 11 bases between them. Germline CDR1 reads MNHNY; CDR2 reads SVGAGI (reference sequence). This CDR3 is built from 15 residues. The CDR3 loop is CASSYRGNLNQPQHF. The CDR3 coding sequence is TGTGCCAGCAGTTACAGGGGGAATCTCAATCAGCCCCAGCATTTT.

The V and J genes are TRBV4-3 and TRBJ1-1, with TRBD1 as a possible D gene (5 bases). The CDR3 spans 13 residues. Trimming pared 4 bases from V and 6 bases from J, leaving 12 bases between. Germline values: CDR1 LGHNA, CDR2 YSLEER. CDR3: CASSPWGDAEAFF. The CDR3 DNA is TGCGCCAGCAGCCCTTGGGGGGACGCTGAAGCTTTCTTT.

Points on this clonotype: The junction and the germline gene differ at one end; a read error may be behind it. The chain combines TRBV29-1 with TRBJ2-5; D remains unclear. Germline loops: CDR1 SQVTM, CDR2 ANQGSEA. There are 13 residues in the CDR3. The CDR3 nucleotides are TGCAGCGTAGAAGAAGCATCCCAAGAGACCCAGTACTTC. Protein sequence: CSVEEASQETQYF.